The T cell receptor beta chain under discussion was sequenced for a study of blood T cells in healthy people across ages. Together with a sample-barcoded 5' primer, a J-beta primer mix was included in a second PCR lasting about 7 to 12 cycles. Each cDNA molecule was tagged by a template-switch adaptor with 12 random nucleotides. MiXCR was run by TCRdb on the 5' RACE reads, yielding one entry per CDR3 protein. The sample lists about 1.4 million distinct CDR3 sequences; roughly 60% were seen once. This CDR3 is built from 13 residues. Germline lookup yields CDR1 SEHNR and CDR2 FQNEAQ (reference sequence). The V end was cut by 8 bases, the J end by 5 bases, with 15 bases between.

This clonotype was obtained from a man aged 18 to 29 in good health. The chain employs TRBV7-9 and TRBJ1-2; D might be TRBD1 (6 bases). What was sequenced was blood. CDR3 sequence reads: CASGTFTGYGYTF. The CDR3 nucleotides are TGTGCCAGCGGAACCTTCACAGGGTATGGCTACACCTTC.